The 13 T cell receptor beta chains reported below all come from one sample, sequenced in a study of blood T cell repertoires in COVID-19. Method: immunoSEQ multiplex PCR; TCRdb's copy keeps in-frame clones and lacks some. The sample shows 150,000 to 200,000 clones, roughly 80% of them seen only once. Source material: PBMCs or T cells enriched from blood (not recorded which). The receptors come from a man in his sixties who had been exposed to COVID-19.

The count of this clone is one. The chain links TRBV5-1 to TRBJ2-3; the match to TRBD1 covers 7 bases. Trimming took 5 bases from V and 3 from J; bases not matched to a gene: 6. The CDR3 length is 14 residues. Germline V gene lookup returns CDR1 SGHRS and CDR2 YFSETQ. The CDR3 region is CASRGDRVTDTQYF. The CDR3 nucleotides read TGCGCCAGCAGAGGTGACAGGGTGACAGATACGCAGTATTTT.

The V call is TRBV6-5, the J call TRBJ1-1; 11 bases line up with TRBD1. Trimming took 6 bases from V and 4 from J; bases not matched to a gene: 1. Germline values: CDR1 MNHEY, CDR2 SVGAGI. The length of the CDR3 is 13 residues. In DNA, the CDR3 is TGTGCCAGCAGGGACAGGGGGCTCACTGAAGCTTTCTTT. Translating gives CASRDRGLTEAFF.

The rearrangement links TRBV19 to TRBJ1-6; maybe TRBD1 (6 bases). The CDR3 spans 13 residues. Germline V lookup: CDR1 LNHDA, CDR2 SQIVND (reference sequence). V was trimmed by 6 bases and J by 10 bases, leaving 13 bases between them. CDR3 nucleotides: TGTGCCAGTAGCAGCCAGGGACACTCACCCCTCCACTTT. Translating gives CASSSQGHSPLHF.

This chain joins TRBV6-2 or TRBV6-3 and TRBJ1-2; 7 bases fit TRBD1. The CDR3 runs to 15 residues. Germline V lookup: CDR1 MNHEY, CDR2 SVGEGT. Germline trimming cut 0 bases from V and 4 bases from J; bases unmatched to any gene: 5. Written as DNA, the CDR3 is TGTGCCAGCAGTTACTCGCTTCAGGGGGTCTATGGCTACACCTTC. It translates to CASSYSLQGVYGYTF.

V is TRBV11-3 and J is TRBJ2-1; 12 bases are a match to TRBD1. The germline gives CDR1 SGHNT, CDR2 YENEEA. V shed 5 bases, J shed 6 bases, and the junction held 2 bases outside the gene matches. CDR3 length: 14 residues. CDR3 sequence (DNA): TGTGCCAGCAGCAGGGACAGGGGGCTCAATGAGCAGTTCTTC. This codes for CASSRDRGLNEQFF.

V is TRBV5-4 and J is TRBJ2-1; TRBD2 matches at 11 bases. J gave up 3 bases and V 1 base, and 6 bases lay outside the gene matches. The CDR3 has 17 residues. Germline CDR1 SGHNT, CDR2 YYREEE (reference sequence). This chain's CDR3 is CASSLPSGRSYYNEQFF. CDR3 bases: TGTGCCAGCAGCTTGCCTAGCGGGAGGTCCTACTACAATGAGCAGTTCTTC.

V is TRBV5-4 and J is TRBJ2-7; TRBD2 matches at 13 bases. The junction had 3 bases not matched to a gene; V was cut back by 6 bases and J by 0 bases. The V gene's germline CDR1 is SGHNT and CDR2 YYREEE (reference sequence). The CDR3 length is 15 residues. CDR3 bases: TGTGCCAGCAAACTAGCGGGAGGGAGCTCCTACGAGCAGTACTTC. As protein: CASKLAGGSSYEQYF.

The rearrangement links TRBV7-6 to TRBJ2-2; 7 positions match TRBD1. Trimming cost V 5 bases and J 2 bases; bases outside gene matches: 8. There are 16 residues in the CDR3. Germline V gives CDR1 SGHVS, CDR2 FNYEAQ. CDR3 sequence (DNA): TGTGCCAGCAGCCCAGCTGGGACAGTAAACACCGGGGAGCTGTTTTTT. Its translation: CASSPAGTVNTGELFF.

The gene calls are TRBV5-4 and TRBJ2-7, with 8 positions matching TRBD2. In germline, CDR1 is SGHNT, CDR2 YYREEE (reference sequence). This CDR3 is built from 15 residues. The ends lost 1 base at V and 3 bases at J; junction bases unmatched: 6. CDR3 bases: TGTGCCAGCAGCTTGCCGGGCGCGGGGGGCTACGAGCAGTACTTC. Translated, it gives CASSLPGAGGYEQYF.

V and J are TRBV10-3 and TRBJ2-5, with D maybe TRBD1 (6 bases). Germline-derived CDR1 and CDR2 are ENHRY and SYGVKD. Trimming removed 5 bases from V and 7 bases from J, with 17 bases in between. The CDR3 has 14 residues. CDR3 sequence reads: CAISPQDSEGTQYF. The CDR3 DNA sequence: TGTGCCATCAGTCCCCAGGACAGCGAGGGGACCCAGTACTTC.

The CDR3 coding sequence is TGTGCCAGCAGTCCTGGACAGGGGAAGAATTCACCCCTCCACTTT. It codes for CASSPGQGKNSPLHF. This rearrangement joins TRBV2 to TRBJ1-6, with 9 positions matching TRBD1. J was trimmed by 7 bases and V by 5 bases; bases with no gene match: 6. Germline CDR1 reads SNHLY; CDR2 reads FYNNEI. The CDR3 has 15 residues.

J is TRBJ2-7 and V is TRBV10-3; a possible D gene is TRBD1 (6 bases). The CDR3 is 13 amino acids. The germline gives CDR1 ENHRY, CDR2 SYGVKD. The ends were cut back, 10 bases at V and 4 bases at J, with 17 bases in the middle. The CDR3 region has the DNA TGTGCCACTACAGGGTCACGGAGTTACGAGCAGTACTTC. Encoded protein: CATTGSRSYEQYF.

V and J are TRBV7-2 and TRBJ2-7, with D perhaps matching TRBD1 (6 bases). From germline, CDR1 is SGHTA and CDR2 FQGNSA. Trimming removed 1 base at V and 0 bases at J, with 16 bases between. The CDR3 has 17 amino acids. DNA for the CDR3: TGTGCCAGCAGCTTAGGTGGGACAAGGTGGAGCTCCTACGAGCAGTACTTC. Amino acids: CASSLGGTRWSSYEQYF.